The entry that follows covers one T cell receptor beta chain sequence. The sample originates from a study of CD4 T cells in relation to SARS-CoV-2 and coronaviruses. Uncultured naive and memory CD4+ T cells supplied DNA for deep TCR-beta sequencing. Assay: immunoSEQ multiplex PCR; the TCRdb copy retains only in-frame clones and omits some. The sample has approximately 37,000 clones, 80% to 90% seen once. Germline assignment: CDR1 MDHEN and CDR2 SYDVKM. V was clipped by 5 bases and J by 2 bases, with 14 bases between them. The CDR3 is 15 residues long. The sample was memory CD4+ T cells from PBMCs. V is TRBV28 and J is TRBJ2-3; no reliable D call. This sequence originates from an adult with COVID-19. The CDR3: CASSNSVPHTDTQYF. In DNA, the CDR3 is TGTGCCAGCAGTAACAGCGTACCTCACACAGATACGCAGTATTTT.